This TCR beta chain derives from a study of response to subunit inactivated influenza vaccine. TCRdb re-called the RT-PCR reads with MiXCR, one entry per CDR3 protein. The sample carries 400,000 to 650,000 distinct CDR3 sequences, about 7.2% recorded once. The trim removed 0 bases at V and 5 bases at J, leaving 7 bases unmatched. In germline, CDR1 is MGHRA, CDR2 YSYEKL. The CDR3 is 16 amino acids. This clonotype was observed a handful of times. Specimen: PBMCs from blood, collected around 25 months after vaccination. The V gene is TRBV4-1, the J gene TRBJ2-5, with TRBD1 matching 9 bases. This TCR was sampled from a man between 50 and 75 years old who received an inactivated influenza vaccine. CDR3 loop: CASSQDATGGWETQYF. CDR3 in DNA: TGCGCCAGCAGCCAAGATGCGACAGGGGGTTGGGAGACCCAGTACTTC.